This TCR beta chain derives from a study of read filtering for tumor transcriptome and immune sequencing. Trimming cost V 6 bases and J 15 bases, with 22 bases left between them. The CDR3 is 12 amino acids. Germline V gene data show CDR1 as DFQATT and CDR2 as SNEGSKA (reference sequence). Molecular barcoded adaptors covering alpha/delta and beta/gamma chains were used on 400 to 450 ng RNA. TCRdb re-called the reads through MiXCR, storing one row per CDR3 protein. The profile shows around 48,000 distinct CDR3 sequences, around a fifth of them singletons. This chain uses TRBV20-1 with TRBJ2-3; D might be TRBD2 (7 bases). This TCR was recovered from a donor at least 40 years old with multiple myeloma. The source material was a population of CD138-negative cells sorted from bone marrow. In nucleotides, the CDR3 is TGCAGTGCAAAGAGGGGGGGACCCGGGGTATATTTT. Protein: CSAKRGGPGVYF.